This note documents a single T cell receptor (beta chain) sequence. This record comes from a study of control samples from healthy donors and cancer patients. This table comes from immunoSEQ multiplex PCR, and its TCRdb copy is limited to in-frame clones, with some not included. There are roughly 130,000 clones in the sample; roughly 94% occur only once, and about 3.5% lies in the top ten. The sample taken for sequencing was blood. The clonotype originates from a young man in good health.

CDR3 bases: TGTGCCAGCCGCGGGACAGGGTACTCACCCCTCCACTTT. It is translated as CASRGTGYSPLHF. V usage is TRBV2 and J usage is TRBJ1-6, with 9 bases that match TRBD1. Germline V gene sequence: CDR1 SNHLY, CDR2 FYNNEI. With 8 bases clipped from V and 10 bases from J, the junction kept 6 bases outside the gene matches. CDR3 size: 13 residues.